The 8 T cell receptor beta chains given below trace back to one sample, sequenced in a study of cytomegalovirus exposure and HLA in healthy donors. It was with 60 Vbeta and 13 Jbeta primers that the PCR ran. The data were produced by immunoSEQ multiplex PCR, yet TCRdb's version contains in-frame clones alone and is incomplete. The data hold some 180,000 clones, with around 80% observed a single time. Source material: PBMCs. These receptors came from a girl between 10 and 17 years old in good health and CMV-seropositive.

The genes are TRBV7-9 and TRBJ1-2; D may be TRBD1 (5 bases). V was cut by 4 bases and J by 2 bases, with 11 bases left in between. Per germline, CDR1 SEHNR and CDR2 FQNEAQ (reference sequence). The CDR3 sequence is 14 residues long. The chain's CDR3 is CASSSKTVNYGYTF. CDR3 in DNA: TGTGCCAGCAGCTCTAAGACAGTCAACTATGGCTACACCTTC.

The genes are TRBV6-5 and TRBJ2-7; tentative D call: TRBD2 (6 bases). The CDR3 runs 15 residues. CDR1 MNHEY and CDR2 SVGAGI come from the germline V gene. V gave up 3 bases and J gave up 0 bases, with 12 bases separating them. The CDR3 loop is CASSYRRGSSYEQYF. CDR3 in DNA: TGTGCCAGCAGTTATAGGAGGGGTAGCTCCTACGAGCAGTACTTC.

This clone was detected only once. The chain combines TRBV18 with TRBJ2-3, with TRBD2 matching over 9 bases. Germline CDR1 KGHSH, CDR2 LQKENI. V lost 1 base, J lost 3 bases, and 5 bases stayed unmatched. This CDR3 has 16 residues. The CDR3 protein is CASSPRAGGHTDTQYF. The CDR3 DNA is TGTGCCAGCTCACCACGGGCGGGAGGGCATACAGATACGCAGTATTTT.

The chain carries TRBV4-1 and TRBJ2-7, with 8 bases identical to TRBD2. Per germline, CDR1 MGHRA and CDR2 YSYEKL. The CDR3 is 16 amino acids. V gave up 1 base and J gave up 5 bases; unmatched junction bases: 10. The CDR3 is CASSQVLYSGMHEQYF. CDR3 nucleotides: TGCGCCAGCAGCCAAGTCCTCTATAGCGGGATGCACGAGCAGTACTTC.

This sequence joins TRBV10-3 and TRBJ1-1; 9 nucleotides match TRBD1. After removal of 6 bases from V and 4 bases from J, the junction contained 3 bases not matched to a gene. This CDR3 spans 13 amino acids. Germline values: CDR1 ENHRY, CDR2 SYGVKD. DNA for the CDR3: TGTGCCATCAGCGGACAGGGGTTCACTGAAGCTTTCTTT. Translating it yields CAISGQGFTEAFF.

This clone was seen only a few times. The rearrangement links TRBV11-2 to TRBJ2-1; 7 positions match TRBD1. In germline, CDR1 is SGHAT, CDR2 FQNNGV. The CDR3 is 15 residues long. Trimming cost V 4 bases and J 7 bases; bases outside gene matches: 10. CDR3 in amino acids: CASSSLGTVINEQFF. CDR3 in DNA: TGTGCCAGCAGCTCCCTCGGGACAGTAATAAATGAGCAGTTCTTC.

The chain is built from TRBV19 and TRBJ2-1; 7 bases align to TRBD1. V lost 5 bases and J lost 13; bases outside the gene matches: 11. Germline loops: CDR1 LNHDA, CDR2 SQIVND (reference sequence). This CDR3 comprises 13 residues. CDR3 in amino acids: CASSVGTATAQFF. CDR3 coding DNA: TGTGCCAGTAGTGTAGGGACAGCCACTGCTCAGTTCTTC. Drawing the rest from reference TRBV19 and TRBJ2-1, the complete variable domain is DGGITQSPKYLFRKEGQNVTLSCEQNLNHDAMYWYRQDPGQGLRLIYYSQIVNDFQKGDIAEGYSVSREKKESFPLTVTSAQKNPTAFYLCASSVGTATAQFFGPGTRLTVL.

The rearrangement uses TRBV6-1 and TRBJ2-5, with 8 bases that match TRBD2. The CDR3 contains 15 residues. Germline V lookup: CDR1 MNHNS, CDR2 SASEGT. The V gene end was trimmed by 2 bases and the J gene end by 0 bases; junction bases not matched to a gene: 2. CDR3 region: CASSEQREYQETQYF. CDR3 DNA: TGTGCCAGCAGTGAACAGCGGGAGTACCAAGAGACCCAGTACTTC.